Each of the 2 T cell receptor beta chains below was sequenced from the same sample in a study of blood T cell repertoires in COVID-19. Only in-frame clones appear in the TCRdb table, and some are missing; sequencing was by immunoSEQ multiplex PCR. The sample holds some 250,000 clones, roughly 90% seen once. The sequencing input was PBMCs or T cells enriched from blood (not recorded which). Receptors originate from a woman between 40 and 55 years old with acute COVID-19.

CDR3 sequence: CASSEADRGSPYEQYF. The CDR3 nucleotides are TGTGCCAGCAGCGAAGCGGACAGGGGGTCACCCTACGAGCAGTACTTC. The gene calls are TRBV7-8 and TRBJ2-7, with 10 positions matching TRBD1. The CDR3 totals 16 residues. Losses at the gene ends were 5 bases for V and 2 bases for J; bases not matched to a gene: 9. Germline assignment: CDR1 SGHVS and CDR2 FQNEAQ.

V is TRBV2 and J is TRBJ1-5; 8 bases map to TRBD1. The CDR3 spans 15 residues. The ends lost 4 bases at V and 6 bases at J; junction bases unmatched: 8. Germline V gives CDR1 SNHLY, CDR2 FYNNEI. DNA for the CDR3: TGTGCCAGCAGTGGTGGACAGGGTAAAGGTCAGCCCCAGCATTTT. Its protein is CASSGGQGKGQPQHF. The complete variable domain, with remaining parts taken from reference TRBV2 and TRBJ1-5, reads EPEVTQTPSHQVTQMGQEVILRCVPISNHLYFYWYRQILGQKVEFLVSFYNNEISEKSEIFDDQFSVERPDGSNFTLKIRSTKLEDSAMYFCASSGGQGKGQPQHFGDGTRLSIL.